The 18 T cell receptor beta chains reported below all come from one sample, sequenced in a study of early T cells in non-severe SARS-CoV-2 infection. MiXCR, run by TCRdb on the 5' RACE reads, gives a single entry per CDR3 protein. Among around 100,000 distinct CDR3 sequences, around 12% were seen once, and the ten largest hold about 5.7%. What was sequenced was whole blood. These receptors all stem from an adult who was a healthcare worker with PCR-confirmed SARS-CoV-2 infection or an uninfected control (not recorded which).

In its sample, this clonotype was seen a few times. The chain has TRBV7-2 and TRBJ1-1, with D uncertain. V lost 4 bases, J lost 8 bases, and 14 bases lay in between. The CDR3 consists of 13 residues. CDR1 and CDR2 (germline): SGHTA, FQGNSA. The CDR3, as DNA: TGTGCCAGCAGCTCCAAATCCCAGGAAGAAGCTTTCTTT. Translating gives CASSSKSQEEAFF.

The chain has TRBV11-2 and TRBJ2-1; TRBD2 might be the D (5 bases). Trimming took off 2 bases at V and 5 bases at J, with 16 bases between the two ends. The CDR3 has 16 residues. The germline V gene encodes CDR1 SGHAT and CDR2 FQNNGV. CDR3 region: CASSLRLRDWDNEQFF. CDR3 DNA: TGTGCCAGCAGCTTACGGTTGAGGGATTGGGACAATGAGCAGTTCTTC.

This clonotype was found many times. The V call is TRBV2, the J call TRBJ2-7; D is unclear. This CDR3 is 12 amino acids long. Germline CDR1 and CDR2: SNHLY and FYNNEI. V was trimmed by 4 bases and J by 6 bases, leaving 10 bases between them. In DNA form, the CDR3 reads TGTGCCAGCAGTGCGCAGCTGGGCGAGCAGTACTTC. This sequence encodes CASSAQLGEQYF.

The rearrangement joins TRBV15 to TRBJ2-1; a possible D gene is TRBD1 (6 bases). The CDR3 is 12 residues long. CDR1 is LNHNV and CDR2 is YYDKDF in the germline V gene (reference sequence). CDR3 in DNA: TGTGCGCTCTCGACAGGCTACAATGAGCAGTTCTTC. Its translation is CALSTGYNEQFF.

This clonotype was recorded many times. The CDR3: CASSLGDRDYGYTF. The DNA for the CDR3 is TGTGCCAGCAGTTTGGGGGACAGGGACTATGGCTACACCTTC. V is TRBV28 and J is TRBJ1-2, with 9 nucleotides matching TRBD1. With V trimmed by 3 bases and J by 3 bases, 2 bases remained unmatched. The CDR3 runs to 14 residues. The germline V gene has CDR1 MDHEN and CDR2 SYDVKM.

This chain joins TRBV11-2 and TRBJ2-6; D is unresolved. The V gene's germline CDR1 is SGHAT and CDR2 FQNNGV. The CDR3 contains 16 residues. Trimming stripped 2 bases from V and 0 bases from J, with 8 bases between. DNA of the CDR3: TGTGCCAGCAGCTTATGGGCGGCCTCTGGGGCCAACGTCCTGACTTTC. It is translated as CASSLWAASGANVLTF.

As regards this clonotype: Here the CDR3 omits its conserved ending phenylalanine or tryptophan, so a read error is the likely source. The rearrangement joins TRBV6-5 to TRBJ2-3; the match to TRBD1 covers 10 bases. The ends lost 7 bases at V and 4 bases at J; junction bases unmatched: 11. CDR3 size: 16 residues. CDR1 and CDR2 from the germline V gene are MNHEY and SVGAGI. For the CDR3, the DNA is TGTGCCAGCACCCGAAGCGGGACAGGGGTCCCAGATACGCAGTATTCT. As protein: CASTRSGTGVPDTQYS.

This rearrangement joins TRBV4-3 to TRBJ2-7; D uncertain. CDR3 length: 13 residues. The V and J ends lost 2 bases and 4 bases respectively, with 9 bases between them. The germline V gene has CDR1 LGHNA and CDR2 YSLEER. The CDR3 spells CASSQTSGYEQYF. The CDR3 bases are TGCGCCAGCAGCCAAACGTCCGGGTACGAGCAGTACTTC.

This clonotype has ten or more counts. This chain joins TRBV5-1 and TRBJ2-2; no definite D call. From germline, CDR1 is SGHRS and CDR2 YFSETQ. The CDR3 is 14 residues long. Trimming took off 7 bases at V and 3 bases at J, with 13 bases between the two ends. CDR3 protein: CASRLLPDTGELFF. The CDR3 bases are TGCGCCAGCCGGCTCCTACCGGACACCGGGGAGCTGTTTTTT.

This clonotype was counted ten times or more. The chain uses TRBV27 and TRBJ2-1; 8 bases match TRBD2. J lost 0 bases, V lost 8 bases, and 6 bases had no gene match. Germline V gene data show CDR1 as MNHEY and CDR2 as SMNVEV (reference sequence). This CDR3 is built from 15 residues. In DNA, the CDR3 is TGTGCCAGCTCGGGACTAGGGAGCTCCTACAATGAGCAGTTCTTC. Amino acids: CASSGLGSSYNEQFF.

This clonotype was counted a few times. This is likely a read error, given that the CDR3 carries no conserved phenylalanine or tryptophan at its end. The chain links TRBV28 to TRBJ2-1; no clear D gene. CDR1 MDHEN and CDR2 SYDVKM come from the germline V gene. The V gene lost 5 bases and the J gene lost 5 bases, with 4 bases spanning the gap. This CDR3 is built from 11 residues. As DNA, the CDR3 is TGTGCCAGCAGTCCCCACAATGAGCAGTTCGTC. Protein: CASSPHNEQFV.

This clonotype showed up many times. The CDR3 bases are TGCAGCGTTGAATCGACGGGACCTAATAACGAGCAGTACTTC. This codes for CSVESTGPNNEQYF. The chain has TRBV29-1 and TRBJ2-7; D could derive from TRBD1 or TRBD2 (5 bases each). The CDR3 has 14 amino acids. Germline V CDR1 and CDR2: SQVTM, ANQGSEA. The V end was cut by 2 bases, the J end by 5 bases, with 16 bases between.

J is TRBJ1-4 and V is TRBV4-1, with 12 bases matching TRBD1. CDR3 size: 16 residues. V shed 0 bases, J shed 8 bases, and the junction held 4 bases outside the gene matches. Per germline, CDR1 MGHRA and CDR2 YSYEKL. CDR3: CASSQETGTGGEKLFF. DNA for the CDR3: TGCGCCAGCAGCCAAGAAACGGGGACAGGGGGCGAAAAACTGTTTTTT.

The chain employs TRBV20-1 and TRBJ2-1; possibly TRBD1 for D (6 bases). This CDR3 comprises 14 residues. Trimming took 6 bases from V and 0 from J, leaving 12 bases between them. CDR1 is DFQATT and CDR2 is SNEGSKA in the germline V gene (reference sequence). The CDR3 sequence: CSALTGSSYNEQFF. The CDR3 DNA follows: TGCAGTGCCCTTACAGGGAGCTCCTACAATGAGCAGTTCTTC.

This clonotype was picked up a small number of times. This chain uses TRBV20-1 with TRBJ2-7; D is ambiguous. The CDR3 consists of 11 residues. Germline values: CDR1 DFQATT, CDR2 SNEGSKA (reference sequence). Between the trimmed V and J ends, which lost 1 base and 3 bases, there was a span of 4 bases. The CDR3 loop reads CSARGDYEQYF. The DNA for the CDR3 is TGCAGTGCTAGAGGGGACTACGAGCAGTACTTC.

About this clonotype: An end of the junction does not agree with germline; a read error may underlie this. The CDR3, as DNA: TGTGCCAGCGGTTTCCCAAGGCGGAGCTATGGCTACACCTTC. Translating gives CASGFPRRSYGYTF. J is TRBJ1-2 and V is TRBV28, with no clear D. The CDR3 loop spans 14 amino acids. CDR1 and CDR2 from the germline V gene are MDHEN and SYDVKM.

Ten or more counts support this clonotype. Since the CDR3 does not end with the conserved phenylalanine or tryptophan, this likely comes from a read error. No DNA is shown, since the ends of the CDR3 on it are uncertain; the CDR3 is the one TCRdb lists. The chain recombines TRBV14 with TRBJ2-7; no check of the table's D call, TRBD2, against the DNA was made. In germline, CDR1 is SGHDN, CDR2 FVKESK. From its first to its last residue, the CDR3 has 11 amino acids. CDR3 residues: CASSQGLAYYL.

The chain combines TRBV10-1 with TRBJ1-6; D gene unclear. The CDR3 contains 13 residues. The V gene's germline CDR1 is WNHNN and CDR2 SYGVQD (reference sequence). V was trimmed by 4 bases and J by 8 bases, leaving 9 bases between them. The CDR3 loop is CASSAFQDSPLHF. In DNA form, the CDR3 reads TGCGCCAGCAGTGCCTTTCAGGATTCACCCCTCCACTTT.